The 7 T cell receptor beta chains below come from one sample, sequenced in a study of beta chain features in type 1 diabetes. The entirety of the isolated RNA underwent reverse transcription, so expressed TCRB transcripts were sequenced. The protocol was immunoSEQ multiplex PCR, while the TCRdb copy is restricted to in-frame clones and leaves out a portion. The sample has about 230,000 clones, 9.6% seen once. Sequences were obtained from naive CD4+ T cells from blood. The origin of the receptors is a woman aged 18-30 years in good health.

In this sample, this clone turned up a few times. CDR3 nucleotides: TGTGCCAGCAGCTTCCTGAAAGACAGGGAGGATTCACCCCTCCACTTT. Protein product: CASSFLKDREDSPLHF. V gene TRBV5-4 combines with J gene TRBJ1-6, with 7 bases lining up with TRBD1. The germline gives CDR1 SGHNT, CDR2 YYREEE (reference sequence). The CDR3 contains 16 residues. Germline trimming cut 2 bases from V and 8 bases from J; bases unmatched to any gene: 10.

This clone has only a few counts. The chain has TRBV5-4 and TRBJ1-1; D call uncertain. V shed 1 base and J shed 1 base, with 5 bases lying between them. From germline, CDR1 is SGHNT and CDR2 YYREEE (reference sequence). CDR3 length: 13 amino acids. The CDR3 loop reads CASSLPRNTEAFF. DNA of the CDR3: TGTGCCAGCAGCTTGCCCAGGAACACTGAAGCTTTCTTT.

This clone turned up a few times. The J gene is TRBJ1-2, the V gene TRBV10-3; D is possibly TRBD1 (5 bases). This CDR3 region has 13 residues. Germline CDR1 and CDR2: ENHRY and SYGVKD. With 3 bases removed from V and 7 bases from J, the gap between germline ends came to 12 bases. In DNA form, the CDR3 reads TGTGCCATCAGTGAAGGGGTAGCGGGTGGCTACACCTTC. It is translated as CAISEGVAGGYTF.

The chain is built from TRBV11-3 and TRBJ1-5; 7 nucleotides align to TRBD1. Germline CDR1 is SGHNT and CDR2 is YENEEA. CDR3 length: 18 residues. Unmatched junction bases numbered 17, after V lost 4 bases and J lost 5 bases. CDR3 in DNA: TGTGCCAGCAGCTCCCCCCCACCGGGACAGAGGAAGTATCAGCCCCAGCATTTT. This encodes CASSSPPPGQRKYQPQHF.

The chain employs TRBV5-5 and TRBJ2-5; D may be TRBD1 (6 bases). This CDR3 is built from 14 residues. The V end lost 2 bases, the J end lost 2 bases, and 10 bases lay between the germline ends. Germline-derived CDR1 and CDR2 are SGHKS and YYEKEE (reference sequence). The CDR3 sequence is CASSFPQGQETQYF. CDR3 DNA sequence: TGTGCCAGCAGCTTCCCCCAGGGGCAAGAGACCCAGTACTTC. The whole variable domain, filled in from reference TRBV5-5 and TRBJ2-5, reads DAGVTQSPTHLIKTRGQQVTLRCSPISGHKSVSWYQQVLGQGPQFIFQYYEKEERGRGNFPDRFSARQFPNYSSELNVNALLLGDSALYLCASSFPQGQETQYFGPGTRLLVL.

The V and J genes are TRBV5-1 and TRBJ1-1, with D maybe TRBD1 (6 bases). Germline CDR1 and CDR2: SGHRS and YFSETQ. Trimming cost V 2 bases and J 3 bases, with 14 bases left between them. The CDR3 is 15 residues long. The CDR3 reads CASSLTGKGDTEAFF. For the CDR3, the DNA is TGCGCCAGCAGCTTAACAGGGAAGGGGGACACTGAAGCTTTCTTT.

This clone was seen a handful of times. This chain uses TRBV7-9 with TRBJ1-4; 9 nucleotides match TRBD1. From germline, CDR1 is SEHNR and CDR2 FQNEAQ (reference sequence). V shed 2 bases and J 7 bases; nucleotides not matched to a gene: 8. This CDR3 spans 16 amino acids. For the CDR3, the DNA is TGTGCCAGCAGCTTAAATTCGGGACAGGGAAGTGAAAAACTGTTTTTT. Amino acids: CASSLNSGQGSEKLFF.